This TCR beta chain derives from a study of radiotherapy plus CTLA-4 blockade in lung cancer. Study-level results: There was expansion of tumor-derived TCR clones in blood after radiotherapy plus ipilimumab. Alongside interferon-beta, early blood T cell clone dynamics were reportedly the best predictor of response.

Looked up from germline, CDR1 is SNHLY and CDR2 is FYNNEI. This CDR3 comprises 15 residues. The V end was cut by 5 bases, the J end by 3 bases, with 15 bases between. This clone was seen more than once but under ten times. The antigen is unknown. The protocol was immunoSEQ multiplex PCR, while the TCRdb copy is restricted to in-frame clones and leaves out a portion. The sample has 40,000 to 45,000 clones, roughly 67% seen once. This clonotype originated in a human donor with non-small cell lung cancer who had a partial response to radiotherapy plus ipilimumab. Here the sequenced sample was peripheral blood, taken from a patient treated with radiotherapy plus ipilimumab. The chain uses TRBV2 and TRBJ2-3; TRBD1 might be the D (6 bases). This chain's CDR3 is CASSPDRTRTDTQYF. The CDR3 DNA is TGTGCCAGCAGTCCTGACAGGACGAGGACAGATACGCAGTATTTT.